This T cell receptor beta chain was captured in a study of CD8+ T cells in alopecia areata. Broader study findings: Uncertainty about whether baseline CD8+ expansion is linked to response remains, with one nonresponder.

J lost 7 bases, V lost 1 base, and 4 bases had no gene match. Germline-derived CDR1 and CDR2 are MNHEY and SVGAGI. The CDR3 runs 15 residues. Comments on this clone: Its antigen remains unidentified.

The authors extracted RNA and reverse transcribed it into cDNA as the sequencing template. Sequenced by immunoSEQ multiplex PCR; TCRdb stores in-frame clones only, minus some. The repertoire holds around 300,000 clones, with roughly 60% as singletons. The treatment here: oral pan-JAK inhibitor, 5-10 mg twice daily. The sequence came from a human donor with alopecia areata. The specimen comprised CD4+ T cells sorted from blood, sampled between weeks 51 and 54, from a patient treated with tofacitinib. The V and J genes are TRBV6-5 and TRBJ2-2, with TRBD1 matching 9 bases. CDR3 coding DNA: TGTGCCAGCAGTTACTTGGGACAGGGAGGCGGGGAGCTGTTTTTT. Its protein is CASSYLGQGGGELFF.